This is a list of T cell receptor beta chains from one sample in a study of T cell responses to AZD1222 COVID-19 vaccine. The protocol was immunoSEQ multiplex PCR, while the TCRdb copy is restricted to in-frame clones and leaves out a portion. Among approximately 96,000 clones listed, more than 70% were seen once. The sequencing here drew on peripheral blood, taken 28 days after the second AZD1222 dose. The receptors shown here come from an adult who received the AZD1222 COVID-19 vaccine. Each CDR3 is given with its conserved first and last residue. Each record gives: D gene, clone size, V gene, J gene, CDR3 protein, CDR3 DNA. A D gene is named only where the DNA matches it firmly. Size tells how often a clone was seen (once, few, many) or the class of an expanded clone, and some rows leave it out.

D: .; size: once; V: TRBV30; J: TRBJ2-7; CDR3: CAWSVLHNYEQYF; DNA: TGTGCCTGGAGTGTTTTACACAACTACGAGCAGTACTTC
D: .; size: .; V: TRBV4-1; J: TRBJ1-5; CDR3: CASSQDGQSNQPQHF; DNA: TGCGCCAGCAGCCAAGATGGGCAGAGCAATCAGCCCCAGCATTTT
D: .; size: .; V: TRBV11-3; J: TRBJ2-7; CDR3: CASSLGEAYEQYF; DNA: TGTGCCAGCAGCTTAGGTGAGGCCTACGAGCAGTACTTC
D: .; size: .; V: TRBV5-8; J: TRBJ2-1; CDR3: CASSSPAGAYNEQFF; DNA: TGTGCCAGCAGCTCCCCGGCGGGTGCCTACAATGAGCAGTTCTTC
D: .; size: .; V: TRBV5-1; J: TRBJ2-3; CDR3: CASSWSWDSTDTQYF; DNA: TGCGCCAGCAGTTGGTCCTGGGATAGCACAGATACGCAGTATTTT
D: .; size: .; V: TRBV4-2; J: TRBJ2-1; CDR3: CASSQEPSRSSYNEQFF; DNA: TGTGCCAGCAGCCAAGAACCTTCCCGGAGCTCCTACAATGAGCAGTTCTTC
D: TRBD2; size: .; V: TRBV19; J: TRBJ2-7; CDR3: CASSRTSGPRSSYEQYF; DNA: TGTGCCAGTAGCAGGACTAGCGGGCCCCGGAGCTCCTACGAGCAGTACTTC
D: .; size: .; V: TRBV5-4; J: TRBJ2-3; CDR3: CASSPGSQADTQYF; DNA: TGTGCCAGCAGCCCTGGGTCGCAGGCAGATACGCAGTATTTT
D: .; size: once; V: TRBV5-1; J: TRBJ1-1; CDR3: CASSLGRNTEAFF; DNA: TGCGCCAGCAGCTTGGGGCGGAACACTGAAGCTTTCTTT
D: .; size: once; V: TRBV4-2; J: TRBJ2-1; CDR3: CASAGLGGSYNEQFF; DNA: TGTGCCAGCGCGGGGCTAGGTGGCTCCTACAATGAGCAGTTCTTC